This is a list of T cell receptor beta chains from one sample in a study of chemoradiotherapy in HPV16-positive cancers. Some clones are missing from TCRdb's copy, which holds only in-frame ones; the method was immunoSEQ multiplex PCR. The sample includes roughly 7,000 clones, about 88% of them seen just once. Sampling took place from a patient who underwent chemoradiotherapy. These receptors were obtained from a human donor with HPV-associated anogenital cancer. Each CDR3 is given without its conserved first and last residue. D genes are given only for firm matches. The size of a clone is reported for some rows only, either as once, few or many, or as a class for expanded clones.

j_call v_call cdr3_length clone_size d_call cdr3_aa
TRBJ1-3 TRBV5-4 13 . . ASSLKTENGNTIY
TRBJ2-5 TRBV19 10 . . ASSIQGTTQY
TRBJ1-4 TRBV13 12 . . ASSLKVANEKLF
TRBJ2-5 TRBV7-3 13 . TRBD2 ASSFRGGPGETQY
TRBJ1-2 TRBV5-1 11 . TRBD1 ASSADRAYGYT
TRBJ2-7 TRBV6-5 13 . TRBD1 ASSGGQVPAYEQY
TRBJ2-1 TRBV5-1 17 . TRBD2 ASSTGLAGGSSVRNEQF
TRBJ2-6 TRBV13 11 . . ASSLGRANVLT
TRBJ1-2 TRBV27 12 few . ASSSAGLVGGYT
TRBJ2-3 TRBV9 15 . TRBD2 ASNYWGLAGDTDTQY
TRBJ1-2 TRBV2 15 few . ASSEVTGVARNYGYT
TRBJ2-5 TRBV11-2 15 . TRBD2 ASSLGLKLAGQETQY
TRBJ1-1 TRBV14 13 . . ASSGSGGGGTEAF
TRBJ1-5 TRBV4-1 14 . . ASSPSRTISNQPQH
TRBJ2-7 TRBV2 14 . . ASSEFFGAGAYEQY
TRBJ2-4 TRBV5-5 15 . . ASSYLRGGQVANIQY
TRBJ2-3 TRBV19 15 . TRBD2 ASSILAGGPNGDTQY
TRBJ1-2 TRBV11-3 12 . . ASSREGQGYGYT
TRBJ2-7 TRBV4-1 13 once TRBD2 ASSQEATSAYEQY
TRBJ2-5 TRBV7-2 13 . TRBD1 ASSRWTGGFETQY
TRBJ2-1 TRBV15 12 . . ATSRDGGYNEQF
TRBJ1-5 TRBV19 15 once . ASSILPGSIGNQPQH
TRBJ1-1 TRBV5-1 10 . . ASSLTGVDAF
TRBJ1-5 TRBV19 14 . TRBD1 ASSTTSTGSNQPQH
TRBJ2-7 TRBV27 12 . TRBD1 ASRSDRGRYEQY
TRBJ2-5 TRBV5-1 11 . . ASSLRGEETQY
TRBJ2-1 TRBV9 14 once TRBD1 ASSVARGTGLNEQF
TRBJ1-1 TRBV6-5 11 . . ASSQAGRTEAF
TRBJ2-1 TRBV7-6 16 . TRBD2 ASSPEASGLVIYNEQF
TRBJ1-1 TRBV6-4 11 . . ASSPHDGAEAF
TRBJ1-2 TRBV6-6 13 . . ASSTTGTVNYGYT
TRBJ2-5 TRBV5-1 13 . TRBD2 ASSFGSSGGETQY
TRBJ2-5 TRBV5-1 11 . . ASSLLTLETQY
TRBJ2-6 TRBV5-4 14 . . ASSPTGFSGANVLT
TRBJ1-5 TRBV27 12 . . ASMRGSEAGPQH
TRBJ2-2 TRBV27 13 . . ASSFLRANTGELF
TRBJ1-5 TRBV14 13 . . ASSQEIRGDQPQH
TRBJ2-5 TRBV27 11 . . ASSSFAQETQY
TRBJ1-1 TRBV5-6 13 . . ASSLRGLMNTEAF
TRBJ1-1 TRBV6-1 13 once . ASSETTVPGTEAF
TRBJ1-2 TRBV15 13 . . ATSRDGGNLGGYT
TRBJ2-3 TRBV2 14 . TRBD2 ASSESWREATDTQY
TRBJ2-2 TRBV5-1 13 . . ASMGLGLDTGELF
TRBJ2-1 TRBV21-1 15 . . ASSPRTGGPYYNEQF
TRBJ2-3 TRBV25-1 12 . . ASSGRDSTDTQY
TRBJ2-7 TRBV11-1 13 . TRBD1 ASSLKFGTGVEQY
TRBJ2-2 TRBV5-4 10 . . ASSFYTGELF
TRBJ2-7 TRBV9 13 . TRBD2 ASSVQGLARDEQY
TRBJ1-2 TRBV30 8 . . AWRARGYT
TRBJ1-5 TRBV7-8 13 . . ASSPTESRGRAQH
TRBJ1-2 TRBV19 11 . . ASSRGDFYGYT
TRBJ2-1 TRBV6-5 12 once . ASSYSGVPGEQF
TRBJ1-5 TRBV9 14 . TRBD1 ASSVGQGLGGQPQH
TRBJ1-5 TRBV6-1 12 . . ASTPQVYNQPQH